This TCR beta chain stems from a study of cytomegalovirus exposure and HLA in healthy donors. About the research overall: Drawn from HLA-typed donors, 80 million to 95 million unique TCRs were held in an early data release.

Germline V CDR1 and CDR2: SGHKS, YYEKEE (reference sequence). Trimming removed 0 bases from V and 0 bases from J, with 13 bases in between. The CDR3 sequence is 17 residues long. With respect to this clone: Its antigen is not identified.

General study results and limits: CMV serostatus was the sole immune exposure data available. Clonal expansion, a later analysis showed, was greater in HLA-associated TCR beta chains than in equally common others.

In the PCR, 60 Vbeta and 13 Jbeta primers were used. The data were produced by immunoSEQ multiplex PCR, yet TCRdb's version contains in-frame clones alone and is incomplete. This table has 240,000 or so clones, roughly 80% appearing once. This clonotype was obtained from a woman between 40 and 50 years old in good health and CMV-seropositive. The specimen sequenced was PBMCs. The chain joins TRBV5-5 to TRBJ1-5; tentative D call: TRBD1 (5 bases). The CDR3 reads CASSLGGGYDSNQPQHF. The CDR3 nucleotides read TGTGCCAGCAGCTTGGGTGGGGGGTATGATAGCAATCAGCCCCAGCATTTT.